The sequence of this T cell receptor beta chain was determined in a study of blood T cell repertoires in COVID-19. Some clones are missing from TCRdb's copy, which holds only in-frame ones; the method was immunoSEQ multiplex PCR. This sample has approximately 390,000 clones; roughly 89% occur once, and the top ten carry 5% to 8.5%. Trimming shortened V by 10 bases and J by 4 bases, and 14 bases separated the two germline ends. CDR1 and CDR2 (germline): MDHEN, SYDVKM. The CDR3 runs 13 residues. What was sequenced was peripheral blood. The rearrangement joins TRBV28 to TRBJ2-1; D call uncertain. The source of this sequence is a man aged 18-30 years with active or convalescent COVID-19. The CDR3 region has the DNA TGTGCCACCGGAGCGTTCTATTACAATGAGCAGTTCTTC. This encodes CATGAFYYNEQFF.